The following is a T cell receptor (beta chain) sequence with its context. Its cognate antigen is unknown. Healthy HIV-negative adults without recent acute infections or vaccinations served as donors. This record comes from a study of shared clonotypes between healthy human individuals. Whole-study findings and limits: Sharing across four donors was seen in around 5% of naive CD4 clonotypes.

This CDR3 has 15 amino acids. CDR1 and CDR2 (germline): ENHRY, SYGVKD. V dropped 0 bases and J dropped 6 bases, with 15 bases sitting between them. Profiling relied on immunoSEQ multiplex PCR, and the TCRdb table lists in-frame clones only, not all of them. Among 780,000 or so clones, around 70% were seen once, and the ten largest hold less than 2%. The material sequenced was memory CD4+ T cells sorted from blood. Specified subset: CD45RA-negative fraction. The chain uses TRBV10-3 and TRBJ2-7; no reliable D call. This clonotype was sampled from a woman aged 25 to 39 in good health. The CDR3: CAISESTAPTGEQYF. Written as DNA, the CDR3 is TGTGCCATCAGTGAGTCGACGGCACCTACGGGCGAGCAGTACTTC.